Below are 23 T cell receptor beta chains sequenced from a single sample in a study of T-cell memory formation after mild COVID-19. A single record per CDR3 protein comes from TCRdb applying MiXCR to the 5' RACE reads. The repertoire holds approximately 230,000 distinct CDR3 sequences, about 17% seen once, with 3.5% in the top ten. Source material: PBMCs or a T cell subset sorted from them (not recorded which). The origin of the receptors is a man younger than 35 who had mild COVID-19 (a few samples of this study predate the infection). Cell type and time point are not known.

This clonotype was counted at least ten times. J is TRBJ2-2 and V is TRBV5-4; 8 positions agree with TRBD2. The V gene end was trimmed by 5 bases and the J gene end by 6 bases; junction bases not matched to a gene: 6. Germline values: CDR1 SGHNT, CDR2 YYREEE (reference sequence). There are 14 residues in the CDR3. This CDR3 is CASRGTSSAGELFF. CDR3 nucleotides: TGTGCCAGCAGGGGGACTAGTTCCGCCGGGGAGCTGTTTTTT.

This clonotype was detected a few times. This chain uses TRBV3-1 with TRBJ2-5; 8 bases align to TRBD2. The ends lost 5 bases at V and 5 bases at J; junction bases unmatched: 7. Germline assignment: CDR1 LGHDT and CDR2 YNNKEL (reference sequence). This CDR3 has 14 amino acids. The CDR3 sequence is CASSNSGGLETQYF. As DNA, the CDR3 is TGTGCCAGCAGCAACTCGGGGGGGTTGGAGACCCAGTACTTC.

The chain carries TRBV5-1 and TRBJ2-5, with 8 bases aligning to TRBD2. V dropped 4 bases and J dropped 4; count of bases not matched to a gene: 12. This CDR3 is built from 16 residues. Germline V gene lookup returns CDR1 SGHRS and CDR2 YFSETQ. The CDR3 DNA reads as TGCGCCAGCAGCGGTGCCTACGGGGGGGGTAGAGAGACCCAGTACTTC. It encodes CASSGAYGGGRETQYF.

J is TRBJ2-5 and V is TRBV7-6; D uncertain. The CDR3 sequence is 14 residues long. V dropped 5 bases and J dropped 5 bases, with 15 bases sitting between them. CDR1 is SGHVS, CDR2 FNYEAQ, per germline. The CDR3 loop is CASSAHGPRETQYF. For the CDR3, the DNA is TGTGCCAGCAGCGCCCACGGTCCTCGGGAGACCCAGTACTTC.

In its sample, this clonotype was seen a few times. V and J are TRBV21-1 and TRBJ2-2; the tabulated D call, TRBD1, remains unverified against the DNA. TRBV21-1 is a documented pseudogene. CDR3 size: 16 residues. CDR3: CASSNARGVDTGELFF. The CDR3 DNA is TGTGCCAGCAGCAACGCCCGGGGGGTAGACACCGGGGAGCTGTTTTTT.

This clonotype has a handful of counts. J is TRBJ2-2 and V is TRBV7-3; 8 bases line up with TRBD2. The CDR3 totals 16 residues. CDR1 and CDR2 (germline): SGHTA, FQGTGA. J gave up 6 bases and V 5 bases, and 11 bases lay outside the gene matches. The CDR3: CASSLPPGGGPGELFF. The CDR3, as DNA: TGTGCCAGCAGCCTCCCCCCCGGGGGGGGACCCGGGGAGCTGTTTTTT.

This clonotype was seen many times. The V call is TRBV12-3 or TRBV12-4, the J call TRBJ2-2; 7 bases are shared with TRBD1. This CDR3 comprises 13 residues. Trimming at V came to 7 bases and at J to 4 bases, leaving 3 bases not matched to a gene. The CDR3 DNA is TGTGCCAGCAAACAGGGGCGCACCGGGGAGCTGTTTTTT. Translation gives CASKQGRTGELFF.

This clonotype appeared a few times. The genes are TRBV5-1 and TRBJ2-1, with D perhaps TRBD2 (5 bases). The V end lost 0 bases, the J end lost 6 bases, and 10 bases lay between the germline ends. Germline lookup yields CDR1 SGHRS and CDR2 YFSETQ. This CDR3 region has 14 residues. In DNA form, the CDR3 reads TGCGCCAGCAGCTTGGTAGGTAGCGCCAATGAGCAGTTCTTC. This translates into CASSLVGSANEQFF.

This clonotype was seen more than once but under ten times. This chain connects TRBV29-1 to TRBJ1-2; possible D gene TRBD1, 6 bases. This CDR3 comprises 13 residues. Germline CDR1 reads SQVTM; CDR2 reads ANQGSEA. The V end lost 4 bases, the J end lost 3 bases, and 12 bases lay between the germline ends. Here the CDR3 reads CSVVGGADYGYTF. CDR3 nucleotide sequence: TGCAGCGTTGTCGGGGGCGCGGACTATGGCTACACCTTC.

This chain connects TRBV5-5 to TRBJ2-5; D perhaps matches TRBD2 (5 bases). Per germline, CDR1 SGHKS and CDR2 YYEKEE (reference sequence). This CDR3 is built from 15 residues. V dropped 0 bases and J dropped 5 bases, with 14 bases sitting between them. The CDR3 reads CASSLALERRETQYF. CDR3 in DNA: TGTGCCAGCAGCTTGGCACTAGAACGGCGCGAGACCCAGTACTTC.

The chain couples TRBV5-1 to TRBJ2-3; weak D call: TRBD2 (5 bases). The CDR3 is 15 amino acids. CDR1 is SGHRS and CDR2 is YFSETQ in the germline V gene. V was trimmed by 3 bases and J by 1 base, leaving 12 bases between them. This CDR3 is CASSSEASGTDTQYF. The CDR3 coding sequence is TGCGCCAGCAGCTCGGAGGCCTCGGGCACAGATACGCAGTATTTT.

V usage is TRBV9 and J usage is TRBJ1-3; 7 bases agree with TRBD1. Germline-derived CDR1 and CDR2 are SGDLS and YYNGEE. V lost 1 base and J lost 1; bases outside the gene matches: 2. This CDR3 has 15 amino acids. The CDR3 DNA reads TGTGCCAGCAGCGTACTGGGACAGTCTGGAAACACCATATATTTT. Protein product: CASSVLGQSGNTIYF.

The chain is built from TRBV7-3 and TRBJ2-1; 7 nucleotides match TRBD1. From germline, CDR1 is SGHTA and CDR2 FQGTGA. The trim removed 5 bases at V and 7 bases at J, leaving 8 bases unmatched. The CDR3 has 14 residues. CDR3 DNA sequence: TGTGCCAGCAGCCCTGGGACAGACTGGAATGAGCAGTTCTTC. Protein product: CASSPGTDWNEQFF.

This clonotype has just a few counts. This rearrangement joins TRBV5-1 to TRBJ2-5; a possible D gene is TRBD1 (5 bases). The germline gives CDR1 SGHRS, CDR2 YFSETQ. The ends were cut back, 4 bases at V and 1 base at J, with 11 bases in the middle. This CDR3 region has 14 residues. The CDR3 protein is CASSARQTQETQYF. The CDR3 DNA follows: TGCGCCAGCAGCGCTCGACAGACCCAAGAGACCCAGTACTTC.

This chain uses TRBV7-3 with TRBJ2-2; 7 positions match TRBD1. Germline-derived CDR1 and CDR2 are SGHTA and FQGTGA. V gave up 4 bases and J gave up 0 bases; unmatched junction bases: 2. CDR3 length equals 15 residues. This CDR3 is CASSYRGANTGELFF. The CDR3 region has the DNA TGTGCCAGCAGCTACAGGGGCGCGAACACCGGGGAGCTGTTTTTT.

This clonotype occurred a few times. The chain employs TRBV6-5 and TRBJ1-6; tentative D call: TRBD1 (6 bases). CDR1 and CDR2 (germline): MNHEY, SVGAGI. Trimming shortened V by 0 bases and J by 11 bases, and 11 bases separated the two germline ends. The CDR3 spans 14 residues. CDR3 amino acids: CASSYSKGGTPLHF. The CDR3 coding sequence is TGTGCCAGCAGTTACTCGAAAGGGGGGACACCCCTCCACTTT.

This clonotype was recorded a few times. The chain carries TRBV7-2 and TRBJ1-6; D not certain. The V and J ends lost 2 bases and 5 bases respectively, with 10 bases between them. The CDR3 has 15 amino acids. CDR1 is SGHTA, CDR2 FQGNSA, per germline. The CDR3 spells CASSLFKLNNSPLHF. The CDR3 DNA reads TGTGCCAGCAGCTTATTCAAGTTAAATAATTCACCCCTCCACTTT. Filled out from reference TRBV7-2 and TRBJ1-6, the complete variable domain reads GAGVSQSPSNKVTEKGKDVELRCDPISGHTALYWYRQSLGQGLEFLIYFQGNSAPDKSGLPSDRFSAERTGGSVSTLTIQRTQQEDSAVYLCASSLFKLNNSPLHFGNGTRLTVT.

This clonotype was seen a handful of times. The CDR3 loop is CASSFGLGQTYEQYF. CDR3 DNA sequence: TGTGCCAGCAGCTTTGGGCTTGGGCAAACCTACGAGCAGTACTTC. The chain couples TRBV7-2 to TRBJ2-7, with no clear D. V gave up 3 bases and J gave up 2 bases, with 14 bases separating them. Per the germline V gene, CDR1 is SGHTA and CDR2 is FQGNSA. The CDR3 runs to 15 residues.

This clonotype was detected a few times. CDR3 DNA: TGTGCCAGCAGCCGCCGAACAGATACGCAGTATTTT. Encoded protein: CASSRRTDTQYF. The chain combines TRBV6-2 or TRBV6-3 with TRBJ2-3; D not certain. Germline V CDR1 and CDR2: MNHEY, SVGEGT. CDR3 length equals 12 residues. Trimming shortened V by 6 bases and J by 3 bases, and 7 bases separated the two germline ends.

The chain links TRBV2 to TRBJ2-2; 8 nucleotides agree with TRBD1. V dropped 2 bases and J dropped 7; count of bases not matched to a gene: 6. Germline CDR1 SNHLY, CDR2 FYNNEI. The CDR3 sequence is 15 residues long. DNA of the CDR3: TGTGCCAGCAGTGAACAGGGGGCGCGAGGCGGGGAGCTGTTTTTT. Its protein product is CASSEQGARGGELFF.

The rearrangement links TRBV25-1 to TRBJ1-1; 8 nucleotides line up with TRBD1. V was pared by 7 bases and J by 11 bases, with 12 bases of the junction left unmatched. CDR3 length: 13 amino acids. Germline-derived CDR1 and CDR2 are MGHDK and SYGVNS. In nucleotides, the CDR3 is TGTGCCAGCACCCGAGGGACAGGACGGGTGGCTTTCTTT. Translation gives CASTRGTGRVAFF.

The rearrangement uses TRBV6-6 and TRBJ2-3, with D uncertain. Trimming left V 10 bases short and J 0 bases short, with 14 bases between. The CDR3 is made up of 14 amino acids. In germline, CDR1 is MNHNY, CDR2 SVGAGI (reference sequence). CDR3 in amino acids: CATTPQESTDTQYF. DNA of the CDR3: TGTGCCACCACTCCCCAGGAAAGCACAGATACGCAGTATTTT.

This rearrangement joins TRBV5-1 to TRBJ2-5; perhaps TRBD1 as D (6 bases). Germline V gene sequence: CDR1 SGHRS, CDR2 YFSETQ. The CDR3 spans 13 residues. V shed 8 bases and J shed 2 bases, with 13 bases lying between them. The CDR3 sequence: CASRRQDQETQYF. CDR3 sequence (DNA): TGCGCCAGTCGGAGACAGGATCAAGAGACCCAGTACTTC.